This entry lists 23 T cell receptor beta chains sequenced from one sample in a study of control samples from healthy donors and cancer patients. This table comes from immunoSEQ multiplex PCR, and its TCRdb copy is limited to in-frame clones, with some not included. This sample's table has under 200,000 clones. Sequenced sample: blood. Receptors originate from a woman in her thirties in good health.

The V gene is TRBV6-6, the J gene TRBJ2-5, with D possibly TRBD1 on 5 matching bases. CDR1 is MNHNY, CDR2 SVGAGI, per germline (reference sequence). The ends were cut back, 2 bases at V and 3 bases at J, with 16 bases in the middle. CDR3 length equals 16 residues. In nucleotides, the CDR3 is TGTGCCAGCAGTTACCCCCCGACAGATCCGAAAGAGACCCAGTACTTC. Its translation is CASSYPPTDPKETQYF.

The rearrangement links TRBV4-1 to TRBJ1-5, with no clear D. The CDR3 is made up of 16 amino acids. V lost 1 base and J 1 base, leaving 11 bases between the germline ends. Germline-derived CDR1 and CDR2 are MGHRA and YSYEKL. The CDR3: CASSQVFPGSNQPQHF. The CDR3 DNA is TGCGCCAGCAGCCAAGTTTTCCCGGGGAGCAATCAGCCCCAGCATTTT.

The chain is built from TRBV6-5 and TRBJ1-2; possibly TRBD1 for D (6 bases). Germline V CDR1 and CDR2: MNHEY, SVGAGI. Trimming left V 1 base short and J 0 bases short, with 12 bases between. The CDR3 is made up of 16 amino acids. The CDR3 region is CASSYYGTSANYGYTF. The CDR3 coding sequence is TGTGCCAGCAGTTACTACGGGACATCAGCTAACTATGGCTACACCTTC.

The gene calls are TRBV24-1 and TRBJ2-7; the D is unclear. The CDR3 runs to 14 residues. Germline CDR1 is KGHDR and CDR2 is SFDVKD. Trimming removed 0 bases from V and 5 bases from J, with 10 bases in between. The CDR3, as DNA: TGTGCCACCAGTGATTTGAATAGGATCCACGAGCAGTACTTC. This translates into CATSDLNRIHEQYF.

The genes are TRBV5-6 and TRBJ1-1, with 8 bases identical to TRBD1. Germline V gene sequence: CDR1 SGHDT, CDR2 YYEEEE. This CDR3 is built from 13 residues. V was clipped by 4 bases and J by 10 bases; unmatched bases: 9. CDR3: CASSQTGDGGAFF. Here the CDR3 DNA reads TGTGCCAGCAGCCAGACAGGGGATGGCGGAGCTTTCTTT.

The V and J genes are TRBV7-2 and TRBJ1-5; D is uncertain. Germline V gives CDR1 SGHTA, CDR2 FQGNSA. The CDR3 is 13 residues long. Trimming pared 1 base from V and 7 bases from J, leaving 8 bases between. The CDR3 sequence is CASSLVVEQPQHF. Here the CDR3 DNA reads TGTGCCAGCAGCTTAGTCGTGGAACAGCCCCAGCATTTT.

The chain recombines TRBV30 with TRBJ1-5; 7 bases match TRBD1. Per germline, CDR1 GTSNPN and CDR2 SVGIG (reference sequence). V shed 4 bases, J shed 7 bases, and the junction held 7 bases outside the gene matches. The CDR3 loop spans 13 amino acids. DNA for the CDR3: TGTGCCTGGAACGAAGGGGGCAGCCAGCCCCAGCATTTT. It translates to CAWNEGGSQPQHF.

V is TRBV2 and J is TRBJ1-2; possible D gene TRBD1, 5 bases. The germline CDR1 and CDR2 sequences are SNHLY and FYNNEI. This CDR3 comprises 13 residues. Trimming removed 3 bases at V and 6 bases at J, with 11 bases between. The CDR3 reads CASSEYGGNGYTF. CDR3 nucleotides: TGTGCCAGCAGTGAGTACGGGGGAAATGGCTACACCTTC.

The V and J genes are TRBV7-2 and TRBJ1-2, with a possible D match to TRBD1 (6 bases). The V end lost 5 bases, the J end lost 1 base, and 14 bases lay between the germline ends. The length of the CDR3 is 15 residues. CDR1 is SGHTA, CDR2 FQGNSA, per germline. The CDR3 nucleotides are TGTGCCAGCAGCCAAGACAGGAGTATTAACTATGGCTACACCTTC. The encoded protein is CASSQDRSINYGYTF.

The chain combines TRBV9 with TRBJ1-1; D is perhaps TRBD1 (5 bases). The V and J ends lost 3 bases and 6 bases respectively, with 9 bases between them. This CDR3 contains 12 residues. Germline CDR1 is SGDLS and CDR2 is YYNGEE. The CDR3 region has the DNA TGTGCCAGCAGCGGCGGGACCTCTGAAGCTTTCTTT. Encoded protein: CASSGGTSEAFF.

The chain combines TRBV5-1 with TRBJ1-1; D gene uncertain. The CDR3 is 14 amino acids. Trimming removed 6 bases at V and 3 bases at J, with 15 bases between. The germline V gene encodes CDR1 SGHRS and CDR2 YFSETQ. This chain's CDR3 is CASIEAPPDTEAFF. CDR3 nucleotides: TGCGCCAGCATCGAGGCGCCCCCCGACACTGAAGCTTTCTTT.

The chain uses TRBV11-2 and TRBJ1-3; no reliable D call. The V gene lost 2 bases and the J gene lost 4 bases, with 15 bases spanning the gap. The germline CDR1 and CDR2 sequences are SGHAT and FQNNGV. This CDR3 has 16 amino acids. As DNA, the CDR3 is TGTGCCAGCAGCTTATCCGGTGGATCTGAAGGAAACACCATATATTTT. It translates to CASSLSGGSEGNTIYF.

The rearrangement uses TRBV19 and TRBJ2-1; TRBD2 aligns across 10 bases. V trimming: 5 bases; J trimming: 7 bases; junction bases outside the gene matches: 8. The CDR3 is made up of 15 amino acids. Germline assignment: CDR1 LNHDA and CDR2 SQIVND (reference sequence). The CDR3 coding sequence is TGTGCCAGTAGTGTCAGCGGGGGGGCCGGGAATGAGCAGTTCTTC. Its translation: CASSVSGGAGNEQFF.

The chain carries TRBV5-4 and TRBJ1-1; possible D gene TRBD1, 5 bases. Germline V gene sequence: CDR1 SGHNT, CDR2 YYREEE (reference sequence). The V end lost 6 bases, the J end lost 3 bases, and 15 bases lay between the germline ends. The CDR3 covers 14 residues. The CDR3 spells CASTTLVGDTEAFF. The CDR3 region has the DNA TGTGCCAGCACCACGCTTGTAGGGGACACTGAAGCTTTCTTT.

The rearrangement links TRBV15 to TRBJ1-3; 8 positions match TRBD1. Germline values: CDR1 LNHNV, CDR2 YYDKDF (reference sequence). The CDR3 covers 16 residues. The junction had 7 bases not matched to a gene; V was cut back by 6 bases and J by 0 bases. Here the CDR3 DNA reads TGTGCCACCAGGGCCCGGGACAGGTACTCTGGAAACACCATATATTTT. It codes for CATRARDRYSGNTIYF.

The chain's CDR3 is CASSQRQAKNEQFF. CDR3 DNA: TGTGCCAGCTCACAGCGACAGGCGAAAAATGAGCAGTTCTTC. The chain employs TRBV18 and TRBJ2-1; a possible D gene is TRBD1 (6 bases). The CDR3 length is 14 residues. Germline assignment: CDR1 KGHSH and CDR2 LQKENI. V was trimmed by 4 bases and J by 7 bases, leaving 14 bases between them.

The chain's CDR3 is CASRYPGANGRTQYF. As DNA, the CDR3 is TGTGCCAGCAGATACCCAGGGGCTAATGGTAGGACCCAGTACTTC. V and J are TRBV28 and TRBJ2-5; TRBD1 might be the D (6 bases). V was pared by 6 bases and J by 7 bases, with 21 bases between. This CDR3 comprises 15 residues. CDR1 MDHEN and CDR2 SYDVKM come from the germline V gene. Based on the CDR3 plus reference TRBV28 and TRBJ2-5, the full variable domain is DVKVTQSSRYLVKRTGEKVFLECVQDMDHENMFWYRQDPGLGLRLIYFSYDVKMKEKGDIPEGYSVSREKKERFSLILESASTNQTSMYLCASRYPGANGRTQYFGPGTRLLVL.

The genes are TRBV5-5 and TRBJ1-3; no reliable D call. Germline-derived CDR1 and CDR2 are SGHKS and YYEKEE (reference sequence). The CDR3 has 16 amino acids. The V gene lost 4 bases and the J gene lost 0 bases, with 14 bases spanning the gap. CDR3 sequence: CASSLLQGYSGNTIYF. In nucleotides, the CDR3 is TGTGCCAGCAGCCTTTTACAAGGATACTCTGGAAACACCATATATTTT.

The chain carries TRBV14 and TRBJ1-1; D is unclear. V was clipped by 2 bases and J by 0 bases, with 4 bases between them. Germline CDR1 reads SGHDN; CDR2 reads FVKESK. CDR3 size: 13 residues. In nucleotides, the CDR3 is TGTGCCAGCAGCCAACTACTGAACACTGAAGCTTTCTTT. Its translation is CASSQLLNTEAFF.

The chain carries TRBV27 and TRBJ2-1; a weak D match, TRBD1 (6 bases). V lost 3 bases, J lost 6 bases, and 12 bases lay in between. The CDR3 has 14 amino acids. Germline lookup yields CDR1 MNHEY and CDR2 SMNVEV (reference sequence). Written as DNA, the CDR3 is TGTGCCAGCAGTTTCTTCAGGGGACGCAATGAGCAGTTCTTC. It encodes CASSFFRGRNEQFF.

This chain uses TRBV6-5 with TRBJ2-7; 7 bases map to TRBD1. Germline CDR1 reads MNHEY; CDR2 reads SVGAGI. The CDR3 sequence is 15 residues long. The J segment lost 3 bases and the V segment lost 4 bases, leaving 9 bases of the junction unmatched. The CDR3 region is CASSSWDSRFYEQYF. DNA for the CDR3: TGTGCCAGCAGTTCATGGGACAGTAGATTCTACGAGCAGTACTTC.

V is TRBV6-5 and J is TRBJ2-7; D may be TRBD1 (6 bases). CDR3 size: 16 residues. V was cut by 2 bases and J by 3 bases, with 17 bases left in between. The germline gives CDR1 MNHEY, CDR2 SVGAGI. CDR3 sequence: CASSYTTGTSNYEQYF. CDR3 coding DNA: TGTGCCAGCAGTTACACGACCGGGACATCAAACTACGAGCAGTACTTC.

The chain couples TRBV7-2 to TRBJ2-7; D gene ambiguous. Germline lookup yields CDR1 SGHTA and CDR2 FQGNSA. The V gene lost 4 bases and the J gene lost 0 bases, with 19 bases spanning the gap. The CDR3 is 17 amino acids. The CDR3 sequence is CASSSPLKGPSSYEQYF. The CDR3, as DNA: TGTGCCAGCAGCTCCCCCCTCAAAGGACCCAGCTCCTACGAGCAGTACTTC.